The 4 T cell receptor beta chains reported below all come from one sample, sequenced in a study of T cells in localized non-small cell lung cancer. Method: immunoSEQ multiplex PCR; TCRdb's copy keeps in-frame clones and lacks some. There are roughly 58,000 clones in the sample; about four fifths occur only once, and roughly 4.5% lies in the top ten. This specimen was PBMCs, taken before any cancer treatment. These receptor sequences come from a man aged 40 to 70 with stage II lung adenocarcinoma.

The V gene is TRBV4-3, the J gene TRBJ1-1; D gene unclear. The CDR3 has 19 amino acids. The germline gives CDR1 LGHNA, CDR2 YSLEER. Between the trimmed V and J ends, which lost 0 bases and 2 bases, there was a span of 22 bases. The CDR3 nucleotides are TGCGCCAGCAGCCAAGAATTCCCTTTTTCCGGAGGTCTTAACACTGAAGCTTTCTTT. It yields the protein CASSQEFPFSGGLNTEAFF.

V usage is TRBV10-3 and J usage is TRBJ2-5; weak D call: TRBD2 (6 bases). The CDR3 loop spans 13 amino acids. V was trimmed by 6 bases and J by 1 base, leaving 9 bases between them. Germline lookup yields CDR1 ENHRY and CDR2 SYGVKD. CDR3 DNA: TGTGCCATCAGGGCGGGGATCCAAGAGACCCAGTACTTC. It yields the protein CAIRAGIQETQYF.

The chain recombines TRBV14 with TRBJ1-2, with D tentatively TRBD1 (5 bases). The CDR3 extends over 15 amino acids. CDR1 and CDR2 from the germline V gene are SGHDN and FVKESK. Deletions cut 4 bases from V and 6 bases from J, with 18 bases between. The CDR3, as DNA: TGTGCCAGCAGCCCCTCCGGACACCTTACCGATGGCTACACCTTC. It codes for CASSPSGHLTDGYTF.

This clone was seen only a few times. V and J are TRBV19 and TRBJ1-3; TRBD1 matches at 8 bases. The germline gives CDR1 LNHDA, CDR2 SQIVND (reference sequence). This CDR3 has 14 residues. J was trimmed by 8 bases and V by 7 bases; bases with no gene match: 10. The CDR3 protein is CASTAPGGTDTIYF. CDR3 bases: TGTGCCAGTACCGCTCCAGGGGGCACGGACACCATATATTTT.